This entry describes one T cell receptor beta chain. Its specific antigen is unknown. One base away there is no much larger clone; base qualities are not given. The entry originates in a study of CD8+ T cells in alopecia areata (dated by TCRdb to the late 2010s). About the full investigation: Treated patients were enrolled in an open-label pilot trial of oral tofacitinib, 5 to 10 mg twice daily, for moderate-to-severe alopecia areata. Patients stayed on tofacitinib for 6 to 18 months and then had 6 months of follow-up off drug so that delayed response and recurrence could be assessed. To study T cell clonal expansion in alopecia areata, the researchers applied high-throughput TCRbeta sequencing to both the C3H/HeJ mouse model and human patients. On the human side, TCRbeta sequencing was run on scalp tissue and on sorted CD4+ and CD8+ peripheral blood T cells from healthy controls and from alopecia areata patients with either patchy or totalis/universalis disease. Patients on tofacitinib were biopsied at baseline and after 4 and 24 weeks of treatment, and several of the patients also had a later scalp biopsy. Scalp clonality was compared among normal scalp (n=4), patchy alopecia areata scalp (n=8), and alopecia totalis/universalis scalp (n=8). RNA came from the PAXgene miRNA kit for fixed scalp, the miRNeasy kit for PBMCs, and the RNeasy kit for mouse skin. Amplification of TCRbeta CDR3 regions was done by immunoSEQ multiplex PCR using 35 Vbeta forward primers and 13 Jbeta reverse primers. Findings and caveats that apply to the study as a whole: Unlike mouse skin, where gammadelta T cells dominate, normal human skin contains resident alphabeta T cells that get sequenced too, which complicates analysis of the scalp TCR repertoire. Compared with normal scalp, lesional scalp had higher clonality and more expanded CD8+ clones, particularly in alopecia totalis/universalis, a pattern that suggests antigenic drive. Shared TCR sequences between patients were less evident than in mice, which may be partly attributable to HLA diversity in the patient population.

The time point label for this specimen denotes: baseline before oral tofacitinib. From alopecia areata patients, peripheral blood was collected along with lesional scalp punch biopsies. PBMCs were isolated by density centrifugation and stained for CD3, CD4 and CD8, after which CD4+ and CD8+ T cells were sorted on a FACSAria. V is clipped by 4 bases and J by 2 bases, and the sequence between their germline boundaries is 5 bases long. The germline V gene yields MNHEY for CDR1 and SVGAGI for CDR2. Spanning cysteine to phenylalanine, the CDR3 consists of 12 amino acids. Only CDR3 DNA is held: 36 bases, read in frame from base 1. Receptors were amplified or captured by the immunoSEQ multiplex PCR assay. RNA was extracted from all samples and reverse transcribed into cDNA as template for TCR sequencing. First-strand cDNA was synthesized using SuperScript III with a 2:1 mix of oligo-dT and random hexamers. A synthetic immune receptor repertoire was used to measure amplification bias, and any remaining bias was corrected computationally. As for the authors' bioinformatics: Raw reads were preprocessed for error removal, and CDR3 was defined according to IMGT conventions as running from the conserved cysteine to phenylalanine. Clonality was computed as 1 minus the Shannon entropy, with the entropy normalized by log2 of the number of productive unique TCRs. Whether each scalp clone was CD4 or CD8 was inferred by checking scalp TCRbeta sequences against the CD4 and CD8 repertoires from sorted blood. Entries here come from immuneACCESS through TCRdb and include only in-frame sequences with V and J called. Some clones fail to appear in such tables; in the studies checked, an unresolved V gene covers under half of the shortfall, and the cause of the remainder is unknown. V and J calls and clone size are those listed in that table; D and trimming were worked out from the DNA. Counted in this sample were just over 150,000 clones; around 55% of them appeared once. The ten largest clones take up 19% of the sample.

The sequencing used CD8+ T cells sorted from blood, collected at week 0. The chain joins TRBV6-5 to TRBJ1-1; a confident D gene designation cannot be given. The sequence derives from a human donor with alopecia areata. In nucleotide form, the sequence is TGTGCCAGCAGTTCCGGAAACACTGAAGCTTTCTTT. It encodes CASSSGNTEAFF.